Below are 20 T cell receptor beta chains sequenced from a single sample in a study of T-cell reconstitution after alpha-beta-depleted transplantation in children. Preparation of the TCRbeta library involved a method that used unique molecular identifiers. MiXCR was run by TCRdb on the PCR reads, yielding one entry per CDR3 protein. This sample carries roughly 220,000 distinct CDR3 sequences, 8.4% of them seen once, and the ten largest clones take about a third. The sample in question was PBMCs, mostly from graft donor cells, obtained 360 days after TCRalphabeta/CD19-depleted stem cell transplant. Receptors were obtained from a male patient aged 2 to 9 who had a stem cell transplant for acute myeloid leukemia, so the T cells may come from the graft donor.

This clonotype has at least ten counts. The CDR3 is CASHRGNIYNEQFF. In nucleotides, the CDR3 is TGCGCCAGCCACCGCGGGAATATTTACAATGAGCAGTTCTTC. V is TRBV5-1 and J is TRBJ2-1, with D perhaps matching TRBD2 (6 bases). Trimming took off 7 bases at V and 4 bases at J, with 15 bases between the two ends. CDR3 size: 14 residues. Germline V gene data show CDR1 as SGHRS and CDR2 as YFSETQ.

This clonotype was seen more than once but under ten times. V is TRBV29-1 and J is TRBJ2-1, with D possibly being TRBD2 (5 bases). Deletions cut 4 bases from V and 8 bases from J, with 12 bases between. Germline V CDR1 and CDR2: SQVTM, ANQGSEA. The length of the CDR3 is 12 residues. The CDR3 loop is CSVGRVADEQFF. CDR3 nucleotide sequence: TGCAGCGTTGGGCGGGTTGCGGATGAGCAGTTCTTC.

V and J are TRBV20-1 and TRBJ2-7; possibly TRBD1 for D (5 bases). The V end lost 3 bases, the J end lost 6 bases, and 12 bases lay between the germline ends. Germline V lookup: CDR1 DFQATT, CDR2 SNEGSKA (reference sequence). The CDR3 loop spans 12 amino acids. Here the CDR3 reads CSASKGFGEQYF. In DNA, the CDR3 is TGCAGTGCTAGCAAGGGGTTCGGCGAGCAGTACTTC.

This clonotype came up a few times. The CDR3 reads CASRPGWGTSGELFF. The CDR3 nucleotides read TGTGCCAGCCGACCAGGTTGGGGGACGTCCGGGGAGCTGTTTTTT. This sequence joins TRBV5-6 and TRBJ2-2; D possibly matches TRBD1 or TRBD2 (5 bases each). This CDR3 comprises 15 residues. The germline V and J ends were trimmed by 7 bases and 6 bases, with 19 bases remaining between them. Germline lookup yields CDR1 SGHDT and CDR2 YYEEEE.

The V gene is TRBV20-1, the J gene TRBJ1-1; 7 positions match TRBD1. V trimming: 0 bases; J trimming: 10 bases; junction bases outside the gene matches: 11. Germline-derived CDR1 and CDR2 are DFQATT and SNEGSKA (reference sequence). The CDR3 is made up of 14 amino acids. CDR3 sequence reads: CSARDRPGTAGAFF. The CDR3 nucleotides read TGCAGTGCTAGAGATCGCCCCGGGACAGCTGGAGCTTTCTTT.

This clonotype was seen at least ten times. V is TRBV2 and J is TRBJ2-5; the D gene is possibly TRBD2 (5 bases). Trimming removed 7 bases from V and 14 bases from J, with 17 bases in between. The CDR3 consists of 11 residues. Germline CDR1 reads SNHLY; CDR2 reads FYNNEI. CDR3 in DNA: TGTGCCAGCATGCGGAGGCTCCCCATTTACTTC. As protein: CASMRRLPIYF.

V and J are TRBV20-1 and TRBJ2-5; 10 bases agree with TRBD1. V lost 5 bases, J lost 8 bases, and 14 bases stayed unmatched. Per germline, CDR1 DFQATT and CDR2 SNEGSKA (reference sequence). The length of the CDR3 is 15 residues. The CDR3 nucleotides read TGCAGTGCTCCCGACGGGACAGGGGCAGATGTTACCCAGTACTTC. Protein product: CSAPDGTGADVTQYF.

The chain uses TRBV25-1 and TRBJ2-1; TRBD2 matches 10 bases. The CDR3 runs to 19 residues. From germline, CDR1 is MGHDK and CDR2 SYGVNS. The V segment lost 1 base and the J segment 6 bases; nucleotides outside the gene matches: 15. The CDR3 loop reads CASSEFGVSGGTTGNEQFF. CDR3 sequence (DNA): TGTGCCAGCAGTGAATTTGGAGTTAGCGGGGGGACGACCGGCAATGAGCAGTTCTTC.

The V and J genes are TRBV10-3 and TRBJ2-7; 7 bases map to TRBD1. Trimming removed 6 bases from V and 2 bases from J; junction bases left unmatched: 7. The germline V gene encodes CDR1 ENHRY and CDR2 SYGVKD. The CDR3 sequence is 14 residues long. The chain's CDR3 is CAIRTRDSPYEQYF. The CDR3, as DNA: TGTGCCATCAGAACGAGGGACAGCCCCTACGAGCAGTACTTC.

V usage is TRBV5-1 and J usage is TRBJ1-2, with D tentatively TRBD1 (5 bases). V was pared by 0 bases and J by 5 bases, with 14 bases between. The CDR3 loop spans 15 amino acids. Germline V gene lookup returns CDR1 SGHRS and CDR2 YFSETQ. The chain's CDR3 is CASSLEGAKMYGYTF. CDR3 nucleotide sequence: TGCGCCAGCAGCTTGGAAGGGGCGAAAATGTATGGCTACACCTTC.

The chain combines TRBV5-1 with TRBJ2-1; D gene unclear. This CDR3 region has 15 residues. V was pared by 0 bases and J by 2 bases, with 9 bases between. Per germline, CDR1 SGHRS and CDR2 YFSETQ. CDR3 bases: TGCGCCAGCAGCTTGGGGGTAGGGCCCTACAATGAGCAGTTCTTC. Its protein is CASSLGVGPYNEQFF. The full variable domain, with the rest looked up from reference TRBV5-1 and TRBJ2-1, is KAGVTQTPRYLIKTRGQQVTLSCSPISGHRSVSWYQQTPGQGLQFLFEYFSETQRNKGNFPGRFSGRQFSNSRSEMNVSTLELGDSALYLCASSLGVGPYNEQFFGPGTRLTVL.

The gene calls are TRBV7-3 and TRBJ2-3; TRBD2 matches at 10 bases. The ends lost 6 bases at V and 2 bases at J; junction bases unmatched: 5. Germline CDR1 is SGHTA and CDR2 is FQGTGA. This CDR3 region has 15 residues. CDR3 in DNA: TGTGCCAGCAGTATACTAGCGGGACCCACAGATACGCAGTATTTT. Translated, it gives CASSILAGPTDTQYF.

The chain has TRBV12-3 or TRBV12-4 and TRBJ2-4; TRBD2 matches at 15 bases. The CDR3 extends over 16 amino acids. The V segment lost 8 bases and the J segment 8 bases; nucleotides outside the gene matches: 10. In nucleotides, the CDR3 is TGTGCCAGCGGTGGGACTAGCGGGGGGTTGGGGGACATTCAGTACTTC. Translating it yields CASGGTSGGLGDIQYF.

This clonotype was found a few times. The V call is TRBV5-1, the J call TRBJ2-1, with TRBD1 matching over 9 bases. The CDR3 has 13 residues. Germline V gene lookup returns CDR1 SGHRS and CDR2 YFSETQ. The ends lost 3 bases at V and 9 bases at J; junction bases unmatched: 4. This chain's CDR3 is CASSSGTGTEQFF. Here the CDR3 DNA reads TGCGCCAGCAGCTCTGGGACAGGGACTGAGCAGTTCTTC.

This chain joins TRBV2 and TRBJ2-3; 12 bases agree with TRBD2. Germline CDR1 reads SNHLY; CDR2 reads FYNNEI. V trimming: 7 bases; J trimming: 0 bases; junction bases outside the gene matches: 5. This CDR3 has 16 amino acids. In DNA, the CDR3 is TGTGCCAGCAAAAGGACTAGCGGGGATAGCACAGATACGCAGTATTTT. This translates into CASKRTSGDSTDTQYF. Full variable domain (rest looked up from reference TRBV2 and TRBJ2-3): EPEVTQTPSHQVTQMGQEVILRCVPISNHLYFYWYRQILGQKVEFLVSFYNNEISEKSEIFDDQFSVERPDGSNFTLKIRSTKLEDSAMYFCASKRTSGDSTDTQYFGPGTRLTVL.

This clonotype was recorded at least ten times. This sequence joins TRBV11-2 and TRBJ1-2; D is unclear. This CDR3 has 12 amino acids. V was trimmed by 2 bases and J by 8 bases, leaving 9 bases between them. Per germline, CDR1 SGHAT and CDR2 FQNNGV. CDR3 region: CASSLRGWGYTF. The CDR3, as DNA: TGTGCCAGCAGCTTAAGAGGGTGGGGCTACACCTTC.

The chain is built from TRBV5-5 and TRBJ2-7; 8 bases match TRBD2. CDR1 and CDR2 (germline): SGHKS, YYEKEE (reference sequence). The CDR3 spans 15 residues. V shed 1 base and J 6 bases; nucleotides not matched to a gene: 9. The CDR3 DNA reads TGTGCCAGCAGCTTGTGGCAAGCGGGGGCCCCCGAGCAGTACGTC. Residues: CASSLWQAGAPEQYV.

CDR3 nucleotides: TGTGCCAGCAGCAGGAGTAACCAAGAGACCCAGTACTTC. Its translation is CASSRSNQETQYF. The rearrangement joins TRBV7-2 to TRBJ2-5, with unresolved D. The ends were cut back, 5 bases at V and 0 bases at J, with 7 bases in the middle. The germline V gene encodes CDR1 SGHTA and CDR2 FQGNSA. This CDR3 is 13 amino acids long. Combining the CDR3 with reference TRBV7-2 and TRBJ2-5 gives the whole variable domain GAGVSQSPSNKVTEKGKDVELRCDPISGHTALYWYRQSLGQGLEFLIYFQGNSAPDKSGLPSDRFSAERTGGSVSTLTIQRTQQEDSAVYLCASSRSNQETQYFGPGTRLLVL.

This clonotype was counted ten times or more. The genes are TRBV20-1 and TRBJ1-1; a possible D gene is TRBD1 (5 bases). Germline V gives CDR1 DFQATT, CDR2 SNEGSKA (reference sequence). Between the trimmed V and J ends, which lost 4 bases and 7 bases, there was a span of 10 bases. The length of the CDR3 is 11 residues. The CDR3 sequence: CSAKGMGEAFF. The DNA of the CDR3 is TGCAGTGCTAAGGGGATGGGTGAAGCTTTCTTT.

This clonotype was seen a handful of times. The chain has TRBV6-1 and TRBJ2-7, with no clear D. The V end was cut by 6 bases, the J end by 2 bases, with 20 bases between. CDR1 MNHNS and CDR2 SASEGT come from the germline V gene. The CDR3 extends over 16 amino acids. CDR3 nucleotides: TGTGCCAGCAGCCCCGGACCGTACCCCTTGGCCTACGAGCAGTACTTC. This translates into CASSPGPYPLAYEQYF.